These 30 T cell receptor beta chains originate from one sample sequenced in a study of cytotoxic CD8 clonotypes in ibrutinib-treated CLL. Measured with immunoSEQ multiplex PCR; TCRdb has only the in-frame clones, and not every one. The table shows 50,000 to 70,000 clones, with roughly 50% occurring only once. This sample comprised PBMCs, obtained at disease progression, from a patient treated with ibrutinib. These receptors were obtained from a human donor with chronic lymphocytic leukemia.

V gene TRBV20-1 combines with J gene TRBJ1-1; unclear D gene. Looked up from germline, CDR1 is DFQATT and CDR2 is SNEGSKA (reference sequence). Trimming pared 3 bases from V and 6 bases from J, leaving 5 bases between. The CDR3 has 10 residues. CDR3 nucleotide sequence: TGCAGTGCTAGTGCTCCTGAAGCTTTCTTT. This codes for CSASAPEAFF.

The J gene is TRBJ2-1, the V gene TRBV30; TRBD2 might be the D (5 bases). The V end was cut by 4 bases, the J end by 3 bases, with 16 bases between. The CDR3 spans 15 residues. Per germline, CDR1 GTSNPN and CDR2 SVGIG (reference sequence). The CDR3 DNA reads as TGTGCCTGGATTCTCGTCGGGGTAAACTACAATGAGCAGTTCTTC. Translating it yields CAWILVGVNYNEQFF.

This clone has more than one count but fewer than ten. The CDR3 nucleotides read TGTGCCAGCAGCCCCCAGGGTTTTGGCGCCTATGGCTACACCTTC. This sequence encodes CASSPQGFGAYGYTF. This rearrangement joins TRBV7-6 to TRBJ1-2; D might be TRBD1 (5 bases). V was pared by 5 bases and J by 4 bases, with 17 bases between. Germline V lookup: CDR1 SGHVS, CDR2 FNYEAQ. The CDR3 loop spans 15 amino acids.

The CDR3 sequence is CASSFGWSSYNEQFF. DNA of the CDR3: TGTGCCAGCAGTTTTGGTTGGAGCTCCTACAATGAGCAGTTCTTC. The rearrangement links TRBV28 to TRBJ2-1; D is unclear. The CDR3 is made up of 15 amino acids. V gave up 3 bases and J gave up 0 bases, with 9 bases separating them. Germline lookup yields CDR1 MDHEN and CDR2 SYDVKM.

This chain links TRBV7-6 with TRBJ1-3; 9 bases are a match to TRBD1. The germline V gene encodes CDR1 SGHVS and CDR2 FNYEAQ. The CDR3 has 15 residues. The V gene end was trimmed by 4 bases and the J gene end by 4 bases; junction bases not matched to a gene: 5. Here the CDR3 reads CASSSGTGRGNTIYF. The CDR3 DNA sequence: TGTGCCAGCAGCTCCGGGACAGGGCGCGGAAACACCATATATTTT. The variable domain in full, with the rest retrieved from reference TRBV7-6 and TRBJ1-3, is GAGVSQSPRYKVTKRGQDVALRCDPISGHVSLYWYRQALGQGPEFLTYFNYEAQQDKSGLPNDRFSAERPEGSISTLTIQRTEQRDSAMYRCASSSGTGRGNTIYFGEGSWLTVV.

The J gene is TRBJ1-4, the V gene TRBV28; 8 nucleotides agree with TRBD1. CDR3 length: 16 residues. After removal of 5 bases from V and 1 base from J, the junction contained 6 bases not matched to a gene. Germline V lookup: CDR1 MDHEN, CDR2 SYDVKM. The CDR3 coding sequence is TGTGCCAGCAGTCCCGTAGGACAGGGAACTAATGAAAAACTGTTTTTT. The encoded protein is CASSPVGQGTNEKLFF.

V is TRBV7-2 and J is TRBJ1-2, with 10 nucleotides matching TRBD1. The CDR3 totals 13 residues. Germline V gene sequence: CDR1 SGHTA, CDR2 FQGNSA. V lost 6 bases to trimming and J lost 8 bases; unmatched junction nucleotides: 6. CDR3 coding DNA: TGTGCCAGCAGTCATGACAGGGGGCAGGGCTACACCTTC. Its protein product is CASSHDRGQGYTF.

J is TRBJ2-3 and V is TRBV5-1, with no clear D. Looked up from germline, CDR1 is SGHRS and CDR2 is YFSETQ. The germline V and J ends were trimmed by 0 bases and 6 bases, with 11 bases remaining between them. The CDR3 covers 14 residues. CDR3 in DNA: TGCGCCAGCAGCTTGGGGCGCAGCGAGGATACGCAGTATTTT. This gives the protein CASSLGRSEDTQYF.

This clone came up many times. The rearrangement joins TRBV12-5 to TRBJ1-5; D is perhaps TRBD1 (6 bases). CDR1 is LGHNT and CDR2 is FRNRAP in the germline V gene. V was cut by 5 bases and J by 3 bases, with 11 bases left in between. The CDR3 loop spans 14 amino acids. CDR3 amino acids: CASGPPGDNQPQHF. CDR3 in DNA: TGTGCTAGTGGTCCCCCAGGGGACAATCAGCCCCAGCATTTT.

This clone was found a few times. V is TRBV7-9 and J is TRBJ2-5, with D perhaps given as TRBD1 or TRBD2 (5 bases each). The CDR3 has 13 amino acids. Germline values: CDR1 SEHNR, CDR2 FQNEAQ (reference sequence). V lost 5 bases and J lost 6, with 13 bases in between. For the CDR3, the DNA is TGTGCCAGCAGCGCCGGTGGGGGTAAGACCCAGTACTTC. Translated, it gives CASSAGGGKTQYF.

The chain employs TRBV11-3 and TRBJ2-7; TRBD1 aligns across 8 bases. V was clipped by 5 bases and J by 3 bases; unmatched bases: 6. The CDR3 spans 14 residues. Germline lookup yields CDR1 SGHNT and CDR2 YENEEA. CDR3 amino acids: CASSAGTGVYEQYF. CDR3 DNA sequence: TGTGCCAGCAGCGCCGGGACAGGCGTCTACGAGCAGTACTTC.

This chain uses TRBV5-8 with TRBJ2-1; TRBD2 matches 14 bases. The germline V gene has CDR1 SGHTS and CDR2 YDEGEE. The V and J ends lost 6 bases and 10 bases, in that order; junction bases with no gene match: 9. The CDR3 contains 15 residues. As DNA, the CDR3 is TGTGCCAGCACTCATGGGACTAGCGGGAGAGGGGAGCAGTTCTTC. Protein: CASTHGTSGRGEQFF.

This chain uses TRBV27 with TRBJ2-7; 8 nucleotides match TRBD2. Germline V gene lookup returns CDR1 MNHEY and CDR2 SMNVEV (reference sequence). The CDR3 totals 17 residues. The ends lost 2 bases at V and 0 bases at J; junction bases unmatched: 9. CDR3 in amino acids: CASSLRPRGASSYEQYF. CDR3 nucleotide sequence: TGTGCCAGCAGTTTACGTCCGCGGGGGGCTAGCTCCTACGAGCAGTACTTC.

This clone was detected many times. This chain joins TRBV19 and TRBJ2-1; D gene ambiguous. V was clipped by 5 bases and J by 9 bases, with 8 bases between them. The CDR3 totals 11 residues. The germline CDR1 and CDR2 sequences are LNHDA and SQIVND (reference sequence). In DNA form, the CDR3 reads TGTGCCAGTAGTCGCAGTGGTGAGCAGTTCTTC. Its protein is CASSRSGEQFF.

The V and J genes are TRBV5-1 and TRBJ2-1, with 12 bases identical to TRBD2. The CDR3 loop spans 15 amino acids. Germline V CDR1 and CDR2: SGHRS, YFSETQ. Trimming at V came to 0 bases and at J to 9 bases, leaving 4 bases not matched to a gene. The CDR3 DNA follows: TGCGCCAGCAGCTTGGCACTAGCGGGAGGTATTGAGCAGTTCTTC. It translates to CASSLALAGGIEQFF.

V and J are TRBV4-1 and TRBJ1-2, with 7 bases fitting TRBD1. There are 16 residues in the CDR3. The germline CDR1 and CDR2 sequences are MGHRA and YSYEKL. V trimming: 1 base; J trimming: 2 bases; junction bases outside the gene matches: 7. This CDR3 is CASSQVGGRGNYGYTF. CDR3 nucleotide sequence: TGCGCCAGCAGCCAAGTGGGGGGCAGGGGGAACTATGGCTACACCTTC.

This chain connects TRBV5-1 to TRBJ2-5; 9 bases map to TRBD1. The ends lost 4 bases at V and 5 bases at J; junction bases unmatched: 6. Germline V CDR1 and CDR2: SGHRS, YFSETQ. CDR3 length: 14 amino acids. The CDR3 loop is CASSHGQGLETQYF. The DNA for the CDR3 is TGCGCCAGCAGCCATGGACAGGGGTTGGAGACCCAGTACTTC.

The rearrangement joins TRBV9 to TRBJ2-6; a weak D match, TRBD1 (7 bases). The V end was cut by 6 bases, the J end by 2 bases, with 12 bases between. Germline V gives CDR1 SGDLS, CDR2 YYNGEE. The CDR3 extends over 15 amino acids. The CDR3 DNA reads TGTGCCAGCACCCCAGGGGGGACTGGGGCCAACGTCCTGACTTTC. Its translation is CASTPGGTGANVLTF.

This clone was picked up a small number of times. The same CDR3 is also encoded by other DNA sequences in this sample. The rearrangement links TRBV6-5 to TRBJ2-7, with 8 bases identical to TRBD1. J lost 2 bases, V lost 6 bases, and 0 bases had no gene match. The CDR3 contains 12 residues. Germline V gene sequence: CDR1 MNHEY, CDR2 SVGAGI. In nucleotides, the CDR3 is TGTGCCAGCAGGACAGGGGCCTACGAGCAGTACTTC. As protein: CASRTGAYEQYF.

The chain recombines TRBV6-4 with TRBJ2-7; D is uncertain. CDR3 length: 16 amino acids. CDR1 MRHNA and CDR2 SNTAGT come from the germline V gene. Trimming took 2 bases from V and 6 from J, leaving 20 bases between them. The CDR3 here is CASSDPTNSSRREQYF. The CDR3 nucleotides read TGTGCCAGCAGTGACCCAACCAACAGTAGCAGGCGCGAGCAGTACTTC.

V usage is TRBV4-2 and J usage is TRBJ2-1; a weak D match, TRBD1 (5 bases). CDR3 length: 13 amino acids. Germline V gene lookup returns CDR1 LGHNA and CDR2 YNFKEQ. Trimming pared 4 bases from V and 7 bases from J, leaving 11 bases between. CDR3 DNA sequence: TGTGCCAGCAGCCCTTATGGGGCGAATGAGCAGTTCTTC. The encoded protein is CASSPYGANEQFF.

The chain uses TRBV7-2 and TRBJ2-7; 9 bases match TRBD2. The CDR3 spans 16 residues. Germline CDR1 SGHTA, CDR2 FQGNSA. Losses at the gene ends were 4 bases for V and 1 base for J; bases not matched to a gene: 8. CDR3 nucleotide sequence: TGTGCCAGCAGCTCTTCCGGGACTAGCTTTTCCTACGAGCAGTACTTC. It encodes CASSSSGTSFSYEQYF.

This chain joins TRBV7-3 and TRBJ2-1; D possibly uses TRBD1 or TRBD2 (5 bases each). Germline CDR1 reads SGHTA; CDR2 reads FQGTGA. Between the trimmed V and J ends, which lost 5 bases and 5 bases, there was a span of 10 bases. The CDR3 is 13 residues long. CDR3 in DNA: TGTGCCAGCAGCCCGGGGCCGAACAATGAGCAGTTCTTC. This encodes CASSPGPNNEQFF.

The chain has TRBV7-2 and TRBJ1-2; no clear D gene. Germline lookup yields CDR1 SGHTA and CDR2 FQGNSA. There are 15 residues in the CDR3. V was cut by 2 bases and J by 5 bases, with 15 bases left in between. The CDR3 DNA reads TGTGCCAGCAGCTTACTCCAAACATCCTCTTATGGCTACACCTTC. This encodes CASSLLQTSSYGYTF.

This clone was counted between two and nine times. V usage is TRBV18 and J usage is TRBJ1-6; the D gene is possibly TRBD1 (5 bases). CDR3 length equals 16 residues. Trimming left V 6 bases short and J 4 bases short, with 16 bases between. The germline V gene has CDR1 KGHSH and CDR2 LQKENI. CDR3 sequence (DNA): TGTGCCAGCTCGCCCAGGGTGGGGGATTATAATTCACCCCTCCACTTT. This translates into CASSPRVGDYNSPLHF. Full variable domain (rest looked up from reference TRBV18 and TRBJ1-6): NAGVMQNPRHLVRRRGQEARLRCSPMKGHSHVYWYRQLPEEGLKFMVYLQKENIIDESGMPKERFSAEFPKEGPSILRIQQVVRGDSAAYFCASSPRVGDYNSPLHFGNGTRLTVT.

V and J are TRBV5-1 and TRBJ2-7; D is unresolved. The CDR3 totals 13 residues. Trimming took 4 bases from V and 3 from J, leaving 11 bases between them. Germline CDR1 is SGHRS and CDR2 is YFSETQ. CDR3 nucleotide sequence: TGCGCCAGCAGCCCCTGGCACCTCTACGAGCAGTACTTC. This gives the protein CASSPWHLYEQYF. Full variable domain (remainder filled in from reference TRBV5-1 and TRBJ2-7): KAGVTQTPRYLIKTRGQQVTLSCSPISGHRSVSWYQQTPGQGLQFLFEYFSETQRNKGNFPGRFSGRQFSNSRSEMNVSTLELGDSALYLCASSPWHLYEQYFGPGTRLTVT.

The CDR3 coding sequence is TGTGCCAGCAGTCCCCACGGGGCCACTGAAGCTTTCTTT. It specifies CASSPHGATEAFF. The chain couples TRBV28 to TRBJ1-1; tentatively, D is TRBD1 (5 bases). Germline loops: CDR1 MDHEN, CDR2 SYDVKM. The CDR3 is 13 residues long. Trimming took off 5 bases at V and 4 bases at J, with 11 bases between the two ends. Supplemented by reference TRBV28 and TRBJ1-1, the full variable domain reads DVKVTQSSRYLVKRTGEKVFLECVQDMDHENMFWYRQDPGLGLRLIYFSYDVKMKEKGDIPEGYSVSREKKERFSLILESASTNQTSMYLCASSPHGATEAFFGQGTRLTVV.

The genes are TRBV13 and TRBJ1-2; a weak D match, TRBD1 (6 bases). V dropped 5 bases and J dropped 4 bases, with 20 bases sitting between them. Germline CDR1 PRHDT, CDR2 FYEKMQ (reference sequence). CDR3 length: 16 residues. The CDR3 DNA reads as TGTGCCAGCAGCCAACGTCGAGAGGGGGTTAGCTATGGCTACACCTTC. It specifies CASSQRREGVSYGYTF. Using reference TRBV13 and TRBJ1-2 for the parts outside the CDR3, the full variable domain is AAGVIQSPRHLIKEKRETATLKCYPIPRHDTVYWYQQGPGQDPQFLISFYEKMQSDKGSIPDRFSAQQFSDYHSELNMSSLELGDSALYFCASSQRREGVSYGYTFGSGTRLTVV.

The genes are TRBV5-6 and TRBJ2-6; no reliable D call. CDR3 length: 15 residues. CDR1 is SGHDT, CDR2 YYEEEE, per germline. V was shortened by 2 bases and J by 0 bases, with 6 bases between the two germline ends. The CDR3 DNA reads TGTGCCAGCAGCTTCGGGTTCTCTGGGGCCAACGTCCTGACTTTC. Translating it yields CASSFGFSGANVLTF.

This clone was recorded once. CDR3 protein: CASSLSRDTQYF. DNA for the CDR3: TGTGCCAGCAGTTTATCTCGGGATACGCAGTATTTT. The V gene is TRBV27, the J gene TRBJ2-3, with D hard to call. CDR1 is MNHEY, CDR2 SMNVEV, per germline (reference sequence). The CDR3 runs to 12 residues. Trimming pared 0 bases from V and 6 bases from J, leaving 4 bases between.